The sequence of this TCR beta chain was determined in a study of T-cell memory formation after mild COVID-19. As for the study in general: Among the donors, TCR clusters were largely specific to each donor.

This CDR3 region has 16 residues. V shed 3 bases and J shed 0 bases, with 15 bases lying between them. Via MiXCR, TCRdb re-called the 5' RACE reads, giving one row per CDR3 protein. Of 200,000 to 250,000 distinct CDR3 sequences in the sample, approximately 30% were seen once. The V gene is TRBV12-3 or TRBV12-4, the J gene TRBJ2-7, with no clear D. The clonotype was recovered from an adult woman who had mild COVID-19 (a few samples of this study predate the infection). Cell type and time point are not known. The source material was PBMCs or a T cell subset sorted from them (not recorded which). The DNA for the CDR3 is TGTGCCAGCAGTTTTGGGCAGATGCAGAGCTCCTACGAGCAGTACTTC. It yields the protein CASSFGQMQSSYEQYF.